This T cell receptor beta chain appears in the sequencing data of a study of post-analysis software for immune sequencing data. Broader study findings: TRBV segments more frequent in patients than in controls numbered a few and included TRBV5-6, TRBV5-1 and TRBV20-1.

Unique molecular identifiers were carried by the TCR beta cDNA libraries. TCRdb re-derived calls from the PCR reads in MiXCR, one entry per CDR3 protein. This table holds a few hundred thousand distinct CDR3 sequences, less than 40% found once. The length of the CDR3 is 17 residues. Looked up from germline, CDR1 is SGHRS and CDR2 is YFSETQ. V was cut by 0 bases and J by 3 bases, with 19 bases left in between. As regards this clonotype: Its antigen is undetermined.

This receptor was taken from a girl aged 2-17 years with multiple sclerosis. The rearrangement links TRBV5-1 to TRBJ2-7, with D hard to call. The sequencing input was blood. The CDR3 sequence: CASSLVLSPHNRYEQYF. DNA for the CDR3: TGCGCCAGCAGCTTGGTTTTGTCGCCGCACAATCGCTACGAGCAGTACTTC.